This TCR beta chain was sequenced during a study of identical twins. All donors were healthy Caucasians. The CDR3 is 15 amino acids. With 6 bases removed from V and 1 base from J, the gap between germline ends came to 12 bases. Germline CDR1 KGHSH, CDR2 LQKENI. Using its own MiXCR run on the 5' RACE reads, TCRdb lists one record per CDR3 protein. The sample yields roughly 720,000 distinct CDR3 sequences, roughly 20% seen once. This clonotype has more than one count but fewer than ten. The same specimen was also included in a second study, on T cells expressing NK-cell markers. That work contributes: NKG2C+ dominant clonotypes from 5 to 7 donors made up roughly 1.0-7.0% of CD8+ T cells.

The material sequenced was PBMCs. The chain combines TRBV18 with TRBJ2-2; D is unresolved. The receptor was derived from a woman aged 18-29 years in good health. The CDR3 here is CASSPTMGNTGELFF. The CDR3 DNA is TGTGCCAGCTCCCCGACCATGGGGAACACCGGGGAGCTGTTTTTT.